This TCR beta chain was sequenced during a study of cytomegalovirus exposure and HLA in healthy donors. CDR1 is SNHLY, CDR2 FYNNEI, per germline. Unmatched junction bases numbered 7, after V lost 6 bases and J lost 5 bases. This CDR3 region has 13 residues. TCRdb keeps only in-frame clones here, not all; method: immunoSEQ multiplex PCR. Of about 120,000 clones listed, approximately 81% are singletons. Sequences were obtained from PBMCs. This chain links TRBV2 with TRBJ2-7, with 7 bases that match TRBD1. This sequence originates from a woman aged 30 to 39 in good health and CMV-seronegative. The CDR3 is CASRGGTVDEQYF. CDR3 nucleotides: TGTGCCAGCAGAGGTGGGACAGTAGACGAGCAGTACTTC.